The 15 T cell receptor beta chains in this list originate from one sample, sequenced in a study of T cells after yellow fever vaccination. One entry per CDR3 protein results from TCRdb running MiXCR on the 5' RACE reads. The sample has a few hundred thousand distinct CDR3 sequences; roughly 19% are singletons. Sequenced here: PBMCs, sampled 15 days after the yellow fever booster vaccination. These receptors were collected from a young man who received the YFV17D yellow fever vaccine.

The V gene is TRBV20-1, the J gene TRBJ2-1; 9 bases match TRBD1. This CDR3 spans 14 amino acids. V shed 5 bases and J 7 bases; nucleotides not matched to a gene: 9. CDR1 is DFQATT, CDR2 SNEGSKA, per germline (reference sequence). For the CDR3, the DNA is TGCAGTGCTCCTCCGGGACAGGGCGTGAATGAGCAGTTCTTC. Translating gives CSAPPGQGVNEQFF.

The rearrangement uses TRBV5-5 and TRBJ2-5; 7 nucleotides line up with TRBD2. There are 15 residues in the CDR3. Germline CDR1 reads SGHKS; CDR2 reads YYEKEE (reference sequence). The junction had 9 bases not matched to a gene; V was cut back by 2 bases and J by 5 bases. CDR3 amino acids: CASSFFEGGPETQYF. The CDR3 DNA is TGTGCCAGCAGCTTCTTTGAGGGAGGGCCCGAGACCCAGTACTTC.

This clonotype has more than one count but fewer than ten. J is TRBJ2-2 and V is TRBV27; D might be TRBD1 (6 bases). Trimming left V 10 bases short and J 0 bases short, with 12 bases between. Germline assignment: CDR1 MNHEY and CDR2 SMNVEV (reference sequence). This CDR3 is 14 amino acids long. In nucleotides, the CDR3 is TGTGCCACCAAAGGACAGACGAACACCGGGGAGCTGTTTTTT. Its protein is CATKGQTNTGELFF.

A few counts support this clonotype. The rearrangement joins TRBV5-1 to TRBJ1-2; no clear D. The germline V gene has CDR1 SGHRS and CDR2 YFSETQ. V dropped 0 bases and J dropped 0 bases, with 6 bases sitting between them. This CDR3 has 14 amino acids. As DNA, the CDR3 is TGCGCCAGCAGCTTGGAGGCGGCTAACTATGGCTACACCTTC. This sequence encodes CASSLEAANYGYTF.

V gene TRBV4-3 combines with J gene TRBJ1-1, with D possibly matching TRBD1 (5 bases). V was trimmed by 0 bases and J by 10 bases, leaving 18 bases between them. CDR3 size: 15 residues. Looked up from germline, CDR1 is LGHNA and CDR2 is YSLEER. The CDR3 bases are TGCGCCAGCAGCCAAGATTTTGGAGGGGCGCGGGGAGCTTTCTTT. Translating gives CASSQDFGGARGAFF.

This clonotype occurred a few times. The V call is TRBV7-2, the J call TRBJ2-1, with D tentatively TRBD2 (6 bases). V lost 2 bases and J 6 bases, leaving 11 bases between the germline ends. This CDR3 is 14 amino acids long. Germline CDR1 SGHTA, CDR2 FQGNSA. DNA of the CDR3: TGTGCCAGCAGCTTAACCCCGGGAGTCAATGAGCAGTTCTTC. Its translation: CASSLTPGVNEQFF.

The chain links TRBV6-5 to TRBJ1-4; D remains ambiguous. The CDR3 has 14 amino acids. Germline loops: CDR1 MNHEY, CDR2 SVGAGI. Trimming removed 2 bases from V and 10 bases from J, with 14 bases in between. CDR3 region: CASSYGRSVGKLFF. In nucleotides, the CDR3 is TGTGCCAGCAGTTACGGCAGATCTGTAGGAAAACTGTTTTTT.

This clonotype was observed a handful of times. DNA of the CDR3: TGTGCCAGCAGAAAGGACAGCGCGAACACCGGGGAGCTGTTTTTT. The encoded protein is CASRKDSANTGELFF. The chain joins TRBV25-1 to TRBJ2-2, with D possibly matching TRBD1 (6 bases). The CDR3 spans 15 residues. Trimming took off 6 bases at V and 0 bases at J, with 11 bases between the two ends. Germline V CDR1 and CDR2: MGHDK, SYGVNS.

V gene TRBV29-1 combines with J gene TRBJ2-1, with unresolved D. The V end lost 4 bases, the J end lost 0 bases, and 10 bases lay between the germline ends. CDR3 length: 14 residues. Germline loops: CDR1 SQVTM, CDR2 ANQGSEA. CDR3 in amino acids: CSVVSRSSYNEQFF. CDR3 DNA sequence: TGCAGCGTTGTCTCAAGGAGCTCCTACAATGAGCAGTTCTTC.

This clonotype was recorded a few times. Germline is not matched at one junction end, which may reflect a read error. The V gene is TRBV12-3 or TRBV12-4, the J gene TRBJ2-5; possible D gene TRBD2, 6 bases. This CDR3 is built from 16 residues. The CDR3 sequence: CASSLATGTGREAQYF. The DNA for the CDR3 is TGTGCCAGCAGTTTAGCGACCGGGACTGGAAGAGAGGCCCAGTACTTC.

The rearrangement joins TRBV12-3 or TRBV12-4 to TRBJ2-1, with 9 bases aligning to TRBD2. V shed 3 bases and J 5 bases; nucleotides not matched to a gene: 5. This CDR3 comprises 15 residues. The CDR3 DNA sequence: TGTGCCAGCAGTTTTTTAGCGGGAGCAAACAATGAGCAGTTCTTC. It codes for CASSFLAGANNEQFF.

This clonotype was picked up a small number of times. V and J are TRBV7-9 and TRBJ2-7, with 7 bases aligning to TRBD2. The germline CDR1 and CDR2 sequences are SEHNR and FQNEAQ (reference sequence). V trimming: 8 bases; J trimming: 0 bases; junction bases outside the gene matches: 10. The CDR3 is made up of 15 amino acids. The CDR3 DNA follows: TGTGCCAGCCGCTCGGACCGGGAGGCCTCCTACGAGCAGTACTTC. Its protein product is CASRSDREASYEQYF.

CDR3 region: CASSRSETQETQYF. The CDR3 region has the DNA TGTGCCAGCTCGCGATCGGAGACACAAGAGACCCAGTACTTC. The chain links TRBV18 to TRBJ2-5, with unresolved D. Per the germline V gene, CDR1 is KGHSH and CDR2 is LQKENI. The CDR3 has 14 residues. V shed 6 bases and J shed 2 bases, with 13 bases lying between them.

This clonotype was counted a few times. This chain uses TRBV6-2 or TRBV6-3 with TRBJ2-5; perhaps TRBD1 as D (6 bases). Germline-derived CDR1 and CDR2 are MNHEY and SVGEGT. The CDR3 is 16 residues long. Trimming removed 2 bases at V and 2 bases at J, with 15 bases between. The CDR3: CASSYEIGRGQETQYF. In DNA form, the CDR3 reads TGTGCCAGCAGTTACGAAATAGGCAGGGGACAAGAGACCCAGTACTTC.

The chain is built from TRBV20-1 and TRBJ2-1; 11 bases fit TRBD2. The length of the CDR3 is 14 residues. Trimming removed 6 bases from V and 8 bases from J; junction bases left unmatched: 9. Per the germline V gene, CDR1 is DFQATT and CDR2 is SNEGSKA (reference sequence). The CDR3 loop reads CSASIAGGPYEQFF. DNA of the CDR3: TGCAGTGCGTCCATAGCGGGAGGGCCCTATGAGCAGTTCTTC.